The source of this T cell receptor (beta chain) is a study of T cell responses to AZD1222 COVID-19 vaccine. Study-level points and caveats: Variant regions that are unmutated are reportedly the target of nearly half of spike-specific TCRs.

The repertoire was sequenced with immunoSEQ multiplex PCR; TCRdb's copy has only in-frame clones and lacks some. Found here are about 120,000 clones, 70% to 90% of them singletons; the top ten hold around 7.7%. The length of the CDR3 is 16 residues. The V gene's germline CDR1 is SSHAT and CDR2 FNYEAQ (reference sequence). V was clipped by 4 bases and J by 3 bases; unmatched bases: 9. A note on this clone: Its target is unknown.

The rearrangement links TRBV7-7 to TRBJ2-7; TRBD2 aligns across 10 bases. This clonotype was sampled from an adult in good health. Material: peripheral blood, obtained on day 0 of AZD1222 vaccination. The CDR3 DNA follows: TGTGCCAGCAGCTCCCCCACTAGCGGGGAGGACTACGAGCAGTACTTC. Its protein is CASSSPTSGEDYEQYF.